The rows below give T cell receptor beta chains drawn from one sample of a study of regulatory T cells in long-lasting Graves disease. TCRdb reprocessed the multiplex PCR reads via MiXCR and lists one record per CDR3 protein. The sample carries some 220,000 distinct CDR3 sequences, around 19% recorded once. Another study also made use of these data, one on T cells in Graves' hyperthyroidism and ophthalmopathy.

The specimen was peripheral blood mononuclear cells (PBMCs), collected at new diagnosis, from a patient treated with antithyroid drugs. These TCRs come from a woman aged 30 to 39 with Graves disease. Both conserved end residues are part of each CDR3. The order of the fields is D gene, J gene, V gene, CDR3 length, CDR3 protein. The D gene is left open where the match is weak.

d_gene: TRBD1
j_gene: TRBJ2-7
v_gene: TRBV5-4
len: 15
CDR3aa: CASSAGQGASYEQYF

d_gene: TRBD2
j_gene: TRBJ2-7
v_gene: TRBV6-1
len: 15
CDR3aa: CASSPSSGRIYEQYF

d_gene: .
j_gene: TRBJ1-1
v_gene: TRBV19
len: 15
CDR3aa: CASSSAQGGKTEAFF

d_gene: .
j_gene: TRBJ1-2
v_gene: TRBV6-5
len: 12
CDR3aa: CASSYGQTWLTF

d_gene: TRBD1
j_gene: TRBJ1-2
v_gene: TRBV5-1
len: 15
CDR3aa: CASSRGRGQGAGYTF

d_gene: .
j_gene: TRBJ1-2
v_gene: TRBV20-1
len: 12
CDR3aa: CSPKRGASGYTF

d_gene: .
j_gene: TRBJ2-7
v_gene: TRBV7-9
len: 11
CDR3aa: CASSLSLEQYF

d_gene: .
j_gene: TRBJ2-1
v_gene: TRBV7-9
len: 13
CDR3aa: CASSLTPNNEQFF

d_gene: TRBD1
j_gene: TRBJ1-5
v_gene: TRBV6-1
len: 15
CDR3aa: CASRTGGFNNQPQHF

d_gene: .
j_gene: TRBJ2-3
v_gene: TRBV6-5
len: 13
CDR3aa: CASSWGQADTQYF

d_gene: TRBD1
j_gene: TRBJ2-2
v_gene: TRBV3-1
len: 14
CDR3aa: CASRRTGVTGELFF

d_gene: TRBD1
j_gene: TRBJ1-1
v_gene: TRBV5-4
len: 14
CDR3aa: CASSSTGIATEAFF

d_gene: TRBD2
j_gene: TRBJ2-2
v_gene: TRBV5-1
len: 17
CDR3aa: CASSLEVAGLDTGELFF

d_gene: TRBD1
j_gene: TRBJ1-1
v_gene: TRBV2
len: 15
CDR3aa: CASSPTGDLNTEAFF

d_gene: TRBD1
j_gene: TRBJ1-2
v_gene: TRBV11-2
len: 14
CDR3aa: CASSLAGQGNGYTF

d_gene: .
j_gene: TRBJ2-3
v_gene: TRBV6-2/TRBV6-3
len: 15
CDR3aa: CASSALTGRPDTQYF

d_gene: .
j_gene: TRBJ1-1
v_gene: TRBV11-2
len: 15
CDR3aa: CASSFARTASFEAFF

d_gene: .
j_gene: TRBJ2-3
v_gene: TRBV11-3
len: 15
CDR3aa: CASSLGPSSTDTQYF

d_gene: .
j_gene: TRBJ1-3
v_gene: TRBV15
len: 14
CDR3aa: CATSPGGSGNTIYF

d_gene: .
j_gene: TRBJ1-6
v_gene: TRBV5-1
len: 13
CDR3aa: CASSLGGYSPLHF

d_gene: TRBD1
j_gene: TRBJ1-4
v_gene: TRBV29-1
len: 12
CDR3aa: CSVGQANEKLFF

d_gene: .
j_gene: TRBJ2-5
v_gene: TRBV15
len: 15
CDR3aa: CATSRDGGIQETQYF

d_gene: .
j_gene: TRBJ2-5
v_gene: TRBV18
len: 15
CDR3aa: CASSPETGLQETQYF

d_gene: .
j_gene: TRBJ1-5
v_gene: TRBV2
len: 15
CDR3aa: CASRGDFVGNQPQHF

d_gene: .
j_gene: TRBJ2-7
v_gene: TRBV11-2
len: 12
CDR3aa: CASSEQGSEQYF

d_gene: .
j_gene: TRBJ1-2
v_gene: TRBV12-3/TRBV12-4
len: 15
CDR3aa: CASSLGGPANYGYTF

d_gene: .
j_gene: TRBJ1-5
v_gene: TRBV2
len: 14
CDR3aa: CASSVGGYGQPQHF

d_gene: TRBD1
j_gene: TRBJ1-5
v_gene: TRBV6-2/TRBV6-3
len: 16
CDR3aa: CASTLNRGFGGQPQHF

d_gene: .
j_gene: TRBJ2-7
v_gene: TRBV28
len: 13
CDR3aa: CASWPGTTYEQYF

d_gene: TRBD2
j_gene: TRBJ2-3
v_gene: TRBV9
len: 17
CDR3aa: CASSSPGLAGVTDTQYF

d_gene: TRBD2
j_gene: TRBJ2-1
v_gene: TRBV9
len: 14
CDR3aa: CASSVALAGGEQFF

d_gene: TRBD2
j_gene: TRBJ2-1
v_gene: TRBV7-9
len: 18
CDR3aa: CASSPRTSGHASYNEQFF

d_gene: .
j_gene: TRBJ1-1
v_gene: TRBV19
len: 12
CDR3aa: CASSIGGPEPFF